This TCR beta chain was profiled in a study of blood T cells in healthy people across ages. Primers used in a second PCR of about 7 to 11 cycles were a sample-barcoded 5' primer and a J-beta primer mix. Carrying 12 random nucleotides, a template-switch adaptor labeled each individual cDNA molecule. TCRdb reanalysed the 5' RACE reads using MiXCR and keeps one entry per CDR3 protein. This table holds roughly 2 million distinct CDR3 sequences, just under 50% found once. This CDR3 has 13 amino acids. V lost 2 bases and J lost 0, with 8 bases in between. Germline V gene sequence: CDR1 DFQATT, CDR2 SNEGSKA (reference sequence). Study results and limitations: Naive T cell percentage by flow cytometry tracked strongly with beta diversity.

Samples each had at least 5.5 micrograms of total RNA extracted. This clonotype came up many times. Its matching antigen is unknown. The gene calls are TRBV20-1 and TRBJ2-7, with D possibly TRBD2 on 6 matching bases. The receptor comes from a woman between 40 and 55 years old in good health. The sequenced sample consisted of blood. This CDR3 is CSARPGSSYEQYF. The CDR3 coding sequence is TGCAGTGCTAGACCCGGGAGCTCCTACGAGCAGTACTTC.